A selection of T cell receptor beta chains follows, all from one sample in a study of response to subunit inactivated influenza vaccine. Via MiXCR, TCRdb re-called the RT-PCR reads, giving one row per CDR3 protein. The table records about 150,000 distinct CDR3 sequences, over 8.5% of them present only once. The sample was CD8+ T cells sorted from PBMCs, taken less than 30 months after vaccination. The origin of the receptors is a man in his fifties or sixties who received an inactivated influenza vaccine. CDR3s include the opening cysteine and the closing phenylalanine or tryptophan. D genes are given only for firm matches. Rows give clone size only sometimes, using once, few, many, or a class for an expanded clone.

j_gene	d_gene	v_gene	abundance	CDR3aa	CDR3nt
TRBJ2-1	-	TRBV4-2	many	CASSQGRLVINEQFF	TGTGCCAGCAGCCAAGGGAGACTAGTAATAAATGAGCAGTTCTTC
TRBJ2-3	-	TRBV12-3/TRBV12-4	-	CASSPGDKPIGTQYF	TGTGCCAGCAGTCCAGGGGACAAGCCGATAGGTACGCAGTATTTT
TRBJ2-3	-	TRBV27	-	CASSFSADTQYF	TGTGCCAGCAGTTTTTCGGCAGATACGCAGTATTTT
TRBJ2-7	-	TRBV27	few	CASSFGWRYEQYF	TGTGCCAGCAGTTTCGGCTGGCGGTACGAGCAGTACTTC
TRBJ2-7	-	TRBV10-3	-	CAISESGEVWEEQYF	TGTGCCATCAGTGAGTCGGGAGAAGTCTGGGAAGAGCAGTACTTC
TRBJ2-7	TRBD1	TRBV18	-	CASSPEQGSPGQYF	TGTGCCAGCTCACCAGAACAGGGGTCACCAGGACAGTACTTC
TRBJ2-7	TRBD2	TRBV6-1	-	CASGGRNYEQYF	TGTGCCAGCGGCGGGAGGAACTACGAGCAGTACTTC
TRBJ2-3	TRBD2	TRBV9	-	CASSVVGDYLTDTQYF	TGTGCCAGCAGCGTAGTGGGGGACTACTTAACAGATACGCAGTATTTT
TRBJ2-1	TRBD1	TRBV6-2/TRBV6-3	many	CATTDRVEDEQFF	TGTGCCACAACCGACAGGGTAGAAGATGAGCAGTTCTTC
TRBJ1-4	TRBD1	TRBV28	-	CASSDRVTNEKLFF	TGTGCCAGCAGCGACAGGGTCACTAATGAAAAACTGTTTTTT
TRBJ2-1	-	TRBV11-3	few	CASSPPGVGEQFF	TGTGCCAGCAGCCCCCCCGGGGTCGGTGAGCAGTTCTTC
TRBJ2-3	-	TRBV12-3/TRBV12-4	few	CASSALMVDTQYF	TGTGCCAGCAGCGCACTTATGGTTGATACGCAGTATTTT
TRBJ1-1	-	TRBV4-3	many	CASSRGDIVITEAFF	TGCGCCAGCAGCCGAGGGGACATAGTTATCACTGAAGCTTTCTTT
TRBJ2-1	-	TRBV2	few	CASSEVNWYEQFF	TGTGCCAGCAGTGAAGTAAACTGGTATGAGCAGTTCTTC
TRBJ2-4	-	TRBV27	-	CASSFNAKNIQYF	TGTGCCAGCAGTTTCAACGCCAAAAACATTCAGTACTTC
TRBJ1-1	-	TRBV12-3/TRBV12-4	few	CASKWLNTEAFF	TGTGCCAGCAAATGGTTGAACACTGAAGCTTTCTTT
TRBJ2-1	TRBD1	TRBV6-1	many	CASSAHRGPIGEQFF	TGTGCCAGCAGTGCACACAGGGGGCCTATTGGGGAGCAGTTCTTC
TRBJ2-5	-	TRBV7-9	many	CASSLGEETQYF	TGTGCCAGCAGCTTAGGAGAAGAGACCCAGTACTTC
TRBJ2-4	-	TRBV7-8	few	CASRGGNIQYF	TGTGCCTCGAGGGGGGGAAACATTCAGTACTTC
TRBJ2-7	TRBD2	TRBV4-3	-	CASSPQRTSGRVEQYF	TGCGCCAGCAGCCCCCAGAGGACTAGCGGGAGGGTTGAGCAGTACTTC
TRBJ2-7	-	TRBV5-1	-	CASSLSQVYEQYF	TGCGCCAGCAGCTTGAGCCAGGTCTACGAGCAGTACTTC
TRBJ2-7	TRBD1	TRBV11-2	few	CASSLGTGVLHEQYF	TGTGCCAGCAGCTTAGGGACAGGGGTATTACACGAGCAGTACTTC
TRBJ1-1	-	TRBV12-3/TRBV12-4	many	CASSFGGVNTEAFF	TGTGCCAGCAGTTTTGGTGGGGTGAACACTGAAGCTTTCTTT
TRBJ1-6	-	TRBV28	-	CASSFPGDGHSPLHF	TGTGCCAGCAGTTTCCCAGGGGACGGACATTCACCCCTCCACTTT
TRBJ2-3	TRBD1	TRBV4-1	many	CASSQDEQGEITDTQYF	TGCGCCAGCAGCCAAGATGAGCAGGGGGAGATCACAGATACGCAGTATTTT
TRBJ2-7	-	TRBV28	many	CASSTFRDSPGSEQYF	TGTGCCAGCAGCACATTCCGGGACTCCCCCGGGAGCGAGCAGTACTTC
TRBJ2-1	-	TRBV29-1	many	CSVRESSYNEQFF	TGCAGCGTCCGGGAGAGCTCCTACAATGAGCAGTTCTTC
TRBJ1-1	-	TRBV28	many	CASRTRTENTEAFF	TGTGCCAGCAGAACAAGGACGGAGAACACTGAAGCTTTCTTT
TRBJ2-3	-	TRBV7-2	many	CASSPPWGSGTDTQYF	TGTGCCAGCAGCCCCCCGTGGGGTTCAGGCACAGATACGCAGTATTTT
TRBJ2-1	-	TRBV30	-	CAWSPTGLGMEFF	TGTGCCTGGAGCCCTACCGGACTTGGGATGGAGTTCTTC
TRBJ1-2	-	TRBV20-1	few	CSARDPGTLSLYGYTF	TGCAGTGCTAGAGATCCCGGGACACTAAGTTTATATGGCTACACCTTC
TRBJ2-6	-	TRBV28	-	CASSYGRGRWGANVLTF	TGTGCCAGCAGTTACGGCAGGGGTAGGTGGGGGGCCAACGTCCTGACTTTC
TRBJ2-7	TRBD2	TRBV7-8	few	CASSSGTSGRKEQYF	TGTGCCAGCAGCTCGGGGACTAGCGGGAGGAAAGAGCAGTACTTC
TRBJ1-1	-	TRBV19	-	CASSIGDRTEAFF	TGTGCCAGTAGTATCGGAGACAGGACTGAAGCTTTCTTT
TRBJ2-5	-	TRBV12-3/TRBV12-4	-	CASSADADLRRETKYF	TGTGCCAGCAGCGCCGATGCAGACCTACGGAGAGAGACCAAGTACTTC
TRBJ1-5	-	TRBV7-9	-	CASSSSNQHQHF	TGTGCCAGCAGCAGCAGTAATCAGCATCAGCATTTT
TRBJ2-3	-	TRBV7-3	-	CASSVGGSDTQYF	TGTGCCAGCAGTGTGGGAGGCTCAGATACGCAGTATTTT
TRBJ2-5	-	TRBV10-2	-	CASSDVRQTQYF	TGCGCCAGCAGTGATGTCAGGCAGACCCAGTACTTC
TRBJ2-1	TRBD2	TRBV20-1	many	CSARDISSGSSYNEQFF	TGCAGTGCTAGAGATATATCAAGCGGGAGCTCCTACAATGAGCAGTTCTTC
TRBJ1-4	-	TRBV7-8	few	CASRRQVGEKLFF	TGTGCCAGCAGGCGACAAGTCGGGGAAAAACTGTTTTTT
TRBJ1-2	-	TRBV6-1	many	CASSAEAGTFYGYTF	TGTGCCAGCAGTGCTGAGGCCGGGACATTCTATGGCTACACCTTC
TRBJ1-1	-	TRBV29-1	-	CSVAGATEAFF	TGCAGCGTTGCGGGGGCCACTGAAGCTTTCTTT
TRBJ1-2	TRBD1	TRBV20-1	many	CSARAMTGNYGYTF	TGCAGTGCTAGAGCCATGACAGGGAACTATGGCTACACCTTC
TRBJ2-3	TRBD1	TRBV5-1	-	CASSSRDRSTDTQYF	TGCGCCAGCAGCTCCCGGGACAGAAGCACAGATACGCAGTATTTT
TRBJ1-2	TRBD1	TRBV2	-	CASSPTGETF	TGTGCCAGCAGTCCTACAGGGGAAACCTTC
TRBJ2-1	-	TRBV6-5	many	CASEPGGSAYNEQFF	TGTGCCAGCGAACCTGGCGGGTCGGCCTACAATGAGCAGTTCTTC
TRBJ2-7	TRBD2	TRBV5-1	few	CASSLIAGDIGQYF	TGCGCCAGCAGCTTGATCGCGGGAGATATAGGGCAGTACTTC
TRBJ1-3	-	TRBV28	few	CASSLGGTFLSSGNTIYF	TGTGCCAGCAGCCTAGGGGGGACATTTTTGAGCTCTGGAAACACCATATATTTT
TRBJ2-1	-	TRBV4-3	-	CASSQWEGDDNEQFF	TGCGCCAGCAGCCAATGGGAGGGGGACGACAATGAGCAGTTCTTC
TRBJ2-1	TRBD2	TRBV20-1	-	CSARVLAGVSNEQFF	TGCAGTGCTAGAGTTCTAGCGGGAGTGTCCAATGAGCAGTTCTTC